This T cell receptor (beta chain) was sequenced in a study of blood T cell repertoires in COVID-19. Overall study: Acute and convalescent COVID-19 samples came from the United States, Italy and Spain. Nucleic acid was either cDNA or gDNA, and it came from T cells, B-cell-depleted T cells, or PBMCs.

The junction had 12 bases not matched to a gene; V was cut back by 5 bases and J by 2 bases. The CDR3 loop spans 18 amino acids. CDR1 and CDR2 from the germline V gene are SGHTA and FQGNSA. Study processing details: Reference gene primers were amplified, and this amplification served to estimate nucleated cell counts. Assay: immunoSEQ multiplex PCR; the TCRdb copy retains only in-frame clones and omits some. V and J calls and clone size are those listed in that table; D and trimming were worked out from the DNA. The profile shows roughly 200,000 clones, roughly 84% of them singletons. This clonotype was obtained from a woman between 40 and 50 years old with COVID-19, enrolled during active disease. The source material was peripheral blood. The gene calls are TRBV7-2 and TRBJ2-2, with TRBD2 matching over 9 bases. DNA for the CDR3: TGTGCCAGCAGCCAGGGGATATTGCGGGGGGGCAACACCGGGGAGCTGTTTTTT. Its protein is CASSQGILRGGNTGELFF.